The 29 T cell receptor beta chains below were found in one sample sequenced in a study of CD8 T cells in Susac syndrome. When the RNA was reverse transcribed, random hexamers were used with an input of roughly 0.45 to 1 ug. TCRdb redid the calling of the immunoSEQ multiplex PCR reads with MiXCR, one entry per CDR3 protein. The sample contains around 170,000 distinct CDR3 sequences, about 94% of which appear only once. Sequencing was carried out using CD4+ T cells from PBMCs. All receptors derive from a human donor with Susac syndrome.

This clonotype was counted a single time. This chain links TRBV20-1 with TRBJ2-5; TRBD1 is a possible D gene (6 bases). The CDR3 runs 15 residues. In germline, CDR1 is DFQATT, CDR2 SNEGSKA (reference sequence). V lost 3 bases and J lost 3, with 17 bases in between. CDR3 amino acids: CSARGSEQGKETQYF. CDR3 DNA sequence: TGCAGTGCTAGGGGCTCAGAGCAGGGGAAAGAGACCCAGTACTTC.

Only a few counts were recorded for this clonotype. V gene TRBV7-3 combines with J gene TRBJ2-1, with 12 bases that match TRBD2. In germline, CDR1 is SGHTA, CDR2 FQGTGA. J gave up 4 bases and V 4 bases, and 5 bases lay outside the gene matches. CDR3 size: 16 residues. The chain's CDR3 is CASSSGLAGVYNEQFF. The CDR3 DNA follows: TGTGCCAGCAGCTCGGGACTAGCGGGCGTATACAATGAGCAGTTCTTC.

The chain recombines TRBV19 with TRBJ2-5, with 7 bases fitting TRBD1. The CDR3 has 15 residues. Trimming took 5 bases from V and 1 from J; bases not matched to a gene: 7. Germline V gene data show CDR1 as LNHDA and CDR2 as SQIVND (reference sequence). The CDR3 loop reads CASSGWRTGQETQYF. DNA for the CDR3: TGTGCCAGTAGTGGATGGCGGACAGGCCAAGAGACCCAGTACTTC.

This chain links TRBV11-2 with TRBJ2-2, with TRBD1 as a possible D gene (6 bases). The CDR3 totals 15 residues. Trimming removed 4 bases from V and 4 bases from J, with 13 bases in between. Germline V CDR1 and CDR2: SGHAT, FQNNGV. CDR3 sequence (DNA): TGTGCCAGCAGCTCCACAGGGAGAGTCACCGGGGAGCTGTTTTTT. As protein: CASSSTGRVTGELFF.

The genes are TRBV3-1 and TRBJ2-3; D is unclear. The CDR3 spans 14 residues. V lost 0 bases to trimming and J lost 1 base, with 5 bases between them. The V gene's germline CDR1 is LGHDT and CDR2 YNNKEL (reference sequence). The CDR3: CASSQDLRTDTQYF. CDR3 bases: TGTGCCAGCAGCCAAGATCTACGCACAGATACGCAGTATTTT.

The chain joins TRBV20-1 to TRBJ2-7; 7 bases line up with TRBD1. The CDR3 totals 14 residues. V lost 4 bases, J lost 6 bases, and 12 bases stayed unmatched. Looked up from germline, CDR1 is DFQATT and CDR2 is SNEGSKA (reference sequence). The CDR3 loop is CSANPLTGAGEQYF. The CDR3 coding sequence is TGCAGTGCTAATCCCCTCACAGGGGCTGGCGAGCAGTACTTC.

This clonotype was detected once. The CDR3, as DNA: TGTGCCAGCAGCTTTCCCGACAGGGGGGAGACCCAGTACTTC. Its translation is CASSFPDRGETQYF. The chain has TRBV6-2 or TRBV6-3 and TRBJ2-5; 9 bases are shared with TRBD1. Germline CDR1 is MNHEY and CDR2 is SVGEGT. Unmatched junction bases numbered 7, after V lost 6 bases and J lost 5 bases. This CDR3 is built from 14 residues.

The CDR3 loop reads CSAEPGLAPSTDTQYF. The CDR3 bases are TGCAGTGCAGAACCGGGACTAGCTCCTAGCACAGATACGCAGTATTTT. J is TRBJ2-3 and V is TRBV20-1; 9 bases match TRBD2. V shed 6 bases and J 0 bases; nucleotides not matched to a gene: 10. This CDR3 has 16 amino acids. Germline assignment: CDR1 DFQATT and CDR2 SNEGSKA (reference sequence).

This clonotype is a singleton in its sample. The V gene is TRBV5-1, the J gene TRBJ1-3, with TRBD1 matching 7 bases. This CDR3 comprises 15 residues. Germline CDR1 and CDR2: SGHRS and YFSETQ. V lost 1 base and J lost 0; bases outside the gene matches: 1. CDR3 region: CASSLSGGSGNTIYF. CDR3 bases: TGCGCCAGCAGCTTGTCAGGGGGCTCTGGAAACACCATATATTTT.

This clonotype was found once. The chain employs TRBV2 and TRBJ2-1; TRBD2 matches at 10 bases. The CDR3 spans 13 residues. Germline values: CDR1 SNHLY, CDR2 FYNNEI. The ends lost 3 bases at V and 16 bases at J; junction bases unmatched: 9. CDR3 DNA: TGTGCCAGCAGTGAGGAGCGGGGGGGCCCTGGATTCTTC. Its protein is CASSEERGGPGFF.

The rearrangement uses TRBV29-1 and TRBJ2-1; the match to TRBD1 covers 8 bases. This CDR3 is 14 amino acids long. J gave up 8 bases and V 2 bases, and 8 bases lay outside the gene matches. Germline values: CDR1 SQVTM, CDR2 ANQGSEA. Here the CDR3 DNA reads TGCAGCGTTGAAAGTCAGGGGGCTCTATATGAGCAGTTCTTC. Translated, it gives CSVESQGALYEQFF.

This chain uses TRBV12-3 or TRBV12-4 with TRBJ2-2; 12 bases align to TRBD2. CDR3 size: 17 residues. With 3 bases clipped from V and 6 bases from J, the junction kept 8 bases outside the gene matches. The chain's CDR3 is CASSLPSGGALSGELFF. In nucleotides, the CDR3 is TGTGCCAGCAGTTTGCCTAGCGGGGGGGCTCTATCCGGGGAGCTGTTTTTT.

This clonotype was seen once. The V and J genes are TRBV20-1 and TRBJ2-1; 7 nucleotides match TRBD2. CDR3 length: 17 amino acids. Germline CDR1 reads DFQATT; CDR2 reads SNEGSKA (reference sequence). With 0 bases clipped from V and 3 bases from J, the junction kept 11 bases outside the gene matches. CDR3 sequence: CSARDPWASGVYNEQFF. Here the CDR3 DNA reads TGCAGTGCTAGAGATCCATGGGCTAGCGGAGTCTACAATGAGCAGTTCTTC.

The chain is built from TRBV19 and TRBJ2-7; D may be TRBD1 or TRBD2 (5 bases each). CDR3 size: 14 residues. Germline CDR1 and CDR2: LNHDA and SQIVND (reference sequence). Trimming cost V 3 bases and J 1 base, with 10 bases left between them. The CDR3: CASSIRDGSYEQYF. The CDR3 nucleotides are TGTGCCAGTAGTATCCGGGACGGTTCCTACGAGCAGTACTTC.

The chain recombines TRBV11-2 with TRBJ2-2; 7 bases line up with TRBD1. The CDR3 consists of 15 residues. J was trimmed by 1 base and V by 5 bases; bases with no gene match: 4. From germline, CDR1 is SGHAT and CDR2 FQNNGV. DNA for the CDR3: TGTGCCAGCAGCCCCTGGACAGGGAACACCGGGGAGCTGTTTTTT. Protein product: CASSPWTGNTGELFF.

The V call is TRBV15, the J call TRBJ1-2, with TRBD1 matching over 9 bases. V dropped 1 base and J dropped 4; count of bases not matched to a gene: 10. The V gene's germline CDR1 is LNHNV and CDR2 YYDKDF (reference sequence). The CDR3 spans 17 residues. The CDR3 here is CATSRVVGTGKFYGYTF. As DNA, the CDR3 is TGTGCCACCAGCAGAGTAGTGGGGACAGGGAAATTCTATGGCTACACCTTC. Filled out from reference TRBV15 and TRBJ1-2, the complete variable domain reads DAMVIQNPRYQVTQFGKPVTLSCSQTLNHNVMYWYQQKSSQAPKLLFHYYDKDFNNEADTPDNFQSRRPNTSFCFLDIRSPGLGDTAMYLCATSRVVGTGKFYGYTFGSGTRLTVV.

The gene calls are TRBV20-1 and TRBJ1-2; D not certain. The ends were cut back, 3 bases at V and 8 bases at J, with 16 bases in the middle. This CDR3 comprises 13 residues. CDR1 is DFQATT, CDR2 SNEGSKA, per germline (reference sequence). The CDR3 here is CSASRPQARGYTF. In DNA, the CDR3 is TGCAGTGCTAGCCGGCCCCAAGCACGGGGCTACACCTTC.

The gene calls are TRBV5-1 and TRBJ2-7, with 11 nucleotides matching TRBD1. The CDR3 is 16 residues long. Trimming at V came to 0 bases and at J to 0 bases, leaving 2 bases not matched to a gene. From germline, CDR1 is SGHRS and CDR2 YFSETQ. The CDR3 DNA reads TGCGCCAGCAGCTTGGCCGGGACAGGGGGCTCCTACGAGCAGTACTTC. Residues: CASSLAGTGGSYEQYF.

The chain joins TRBV20-1 to TRBJ2-3; D might be TRBD1 (6 bases). Trimming removed 5 bases at V and 3 bases at J, with 18 bases between. CDR1 is DFQATT, CDR2 SNEGSKA, per germline (reference sequence). This CDR3 comprises 15 residues. In DNA form, the CDR3 reads TGCAGTGCTTCCGTGGGGGCCGGTTTAACAGATACGCAGTATTTT. Its protein product is CSASVGAGLTDTQYF.

In this sample, this clonotype turned up a few times. The gene calls are TRBV4-1 and TRBJ1-4; a weak D match, TRBD1 (5 bases). Germline CDR1 MGHRA, CDR2 YSYEKL. V lost 4 bases and J 0 bases, leaving 6 bases between the germline ends. The CDR3 spans 14 residues. CDR3: CASSPTATNEKLFF. Written as DNA, the CDR3 is TGCGCCAGCAGCCCGACAGCAACTAATGAAAAACTGTTTTTT.

The chain is built from TRBV20-1 and TRBJ2-1; TRBD2 is a possible D gene (7 bases). Germline CDR1 DFQATT, CDR2 SNEGSKA (reference sequence). The germline V and J ends were trimmed by 4 bases and 7 bases, with 20 bases remaining between them. The CDR3 sequence is 15 residues long. CDR3 sequence reads: CSAIVPRGGRNEQFF. In DNA form, the CDR3 reads TGCAGTGCTATAGTCCCAAGGGGGGGCCGGAATGAGCAGTTCTTC.

The rearrangement uses TRBV30 and TRBJ2-7, with 7 bases matching TRBD1. The CDR3 covers 13 residues. With 3 bases clipped from V and 2 bases from J, the junction kept 4 bases outside the gene matches. Germline V CDR1 and CDR2: GTSNPN, SVGIG (reference sequence). CDR3 in amino acids: CAWSGDRPYEQYF. The CDR3 nucleotides are TGTGCCTGGAGCGGGGACAGACCCTACGAGCAGTACTTC.

The chain employs TRBV6-5 and TRBJ2-7, with 9 nucleotides matching TRBD1. The germline V gene encodes CDR1 MNHEY and CDR2 SVGAGI. This CDR3 is 13 amino acids long. V was clipped by 6 bases and J by 5 bases; unmatched bases: 5. CDR3 sequence (DNA): TGTGCCAGCAGGGCCTGGACAGGGGACGAGCAGTACTTC. This translates into CASRAWTGDEQYF.

As DNA, the CDR3 is TGTGCCAGCAGCTTAGGTGCGGGAACAGATACGCAGTATTTT. Its translation is CASSLGAGTDTQYF. The rearrangement links TRBV7-9 to TRBJ2-3; tentative D call: TRBD2 (6 bases). The V and J ends lost 1 base and 3 bases respectively, with 8 bases between them. Germline CDR1 SEHNR, CDR2 FQNEAQ (reference sequence). The CDR3 covers 14 residues.

The chain carries TRBV7-9 and TRBJ1-1, with TRBD1 matching 7 bases. The J segment lost 3 bases and the V segment lost 3 bases, leaving 4 bases of the junction unmatched. CDR1 and CDR2 (germline): SEHNR, FQNEAQ (reference sequence). The CDR3 covers 14 residues. The CDR3 protein is CASSLTGTDTEAFF. The CDR3 nucleotides read TGTGCCAGCAGCTTGACAGGGACTGACACTGAAGCTTTCTTT. Using reference TRBV7-9 and TRBJ1-1 for the parts outside the CDR3, the full variable domain is DTGVSQNPRHKITKRGQNVTFRCDPISEHNRLYWYRQTLGQGPEFLTYFQNEAQLEKSRLLSDRFSAERPKGSFSTLEIQRTEQGDSAMYLCASSLTGTDTEAFFGQGTRLTVV.

The chain carries TRBV30 and TRBJ1-6; possibly TRBD1 for D (6 bases). There are 14 residues in the CDR3. V lost 3 bases and J lost 0, with 6 bases in between. Germline V gives CDR1 GTSNPN, CDR2 SVGIG (reference sequence). The CDR3 DNA sequence: TGTGCCTGGAGGGACAGCTCCTATAATTCACCCCTCCACTTT. It is translated as CAWRDSSYNSPLHF.

The gene calls are TRBV18 and TRBJ2-1; D is perhaps TRBD1 (6 bases). The germline CDR1 and CDR2 sequences are KGHSH and LQKENI. V was shortened by 4 bases and J by 5 bases, with 12 bases between the two germline ends. This CDR3 region has 14 residues. CDR3 protein: CASSRLQGNNEQFF. CDR3 DNA sequence: TGTGCCAGCTCACGGTTACAGGGTAACAATGAGCAGTTCTTC.

The chain has TRBV15 and TRBJ2-5, with 10 positions matching TRBD2. The CDR3 totals 16 residues. The V gene end was trimmed by 1 base and the J gene end by 8 bases; junction bases not matched to a gene: 10. Germline V gene sequence: CDR1 LNHNV, CDR2 YYDKDF (reference sequence). CDR3 in DNA: TGTGCCACCAGCAGAGGCCGGGGTAGCGGGGGGCCTACCCAGTACTTC. This sequence encodes CATSRGRGSGGPTQYF.

J is TRBJ1-4 and V is TRBV4-1; 9 bases are shared with TRBD1. CDR1 is MGHRA and CDR2 is YSYEKL in the germline V gene. Trimming at V came to 4 bases and at J to 0 bases, leaving 6 bases not matched to a gene. The CDR3 has 17 amino acids. The CDR3 spells CASSPGQGLSTNEKLFF. CDR3 DNA: TGCGCCAGCAGCCCCGGACAGGGGTTGTCAACTAATGAAAAACTGTTTTTT.